These 27 T cell receptor beta chains share one sample of origin, sequenced in a study of radiotherapy plus CTLA-4 blockade in lung cancer. TCRdb's table, derived via immunoSEQ multiplex PCR, lists solely in-frame clones and lacks some. Of more than 30,000 clones in the sample, 60% to 75% were seen once. Sequenced material: peripheral blood, taken from a patient treated with radiotherapy plus ipilimumab. These receptors all stem from a human donor with non-small cell lung cancer who had stable disease on radiotherapy plus ipilimumab.

This clone was seen just once. V and J are TRBV28 and TRBJ2-1; TRBD2 agrees at 9 bases. Germline-derived CDR1 and CDR2 are MDHEN and SYDVKM. V dropped 7 bases and J dropped 2; count of bases not matched to a gene: 3. The CDR3 has 14 amino acids. This CDR3 is CASTTSGPYNEQFF. CDR3 nucleotide sequence: TGTGCCAGCACTACTAGCGGGCCCTACAATGAGCAGTTCTTC.

The chain links TRBV6-6 to TRBJ2-1; 11 bases match TRBD2. The CDR3 covers 14 residues. The germline gives CDR1 MNHNY, CDR2 SVGAGI (reference sequence). Trimming cost V 6 bases and J 7 bases; bases outside gene matches: 5. CDR3 DNA: TGTGCCAGCAGGGCCACTAGCGGGAGTAATGAGCAGTTCTTC. This encodes CASRATSGSNEQFF.

This chain joins TRBV19 and TRBJ1-5, with D perhaps TRBD1 (5 bases). Per the germline V gene, CDR1 is LNHDA and CDR2 is SQIVND (reference sequence). Trimming stripped 1 base from V and 7 bases from J, with 5 bases between. CDR3 size: 12 residues. The CDR3: CASSIGGQPQHF. The CDR3 DNA sequence: TGTGCCAGTAGTATAGGGGGGCAGCCCCAGCATTTT.

The rearrangement uses TRBV6-1 and TRBJ2-2; 7 bases map to TRBD1. V shed 6 bases and J 4 bases; nucleotides not matched to a gene: 2. The CDR3 is made up of 13 amino acids. Germline lookup yields CDR1 MNHNS and CDR2 SASEGT. CDR3 nucleotides: TGTGCCAGCAGGGGACAGACCACCGGGGAGCTGTTTTTT. Encoded protein: CASRGQTTGELFF.

Relative to its sample, this clone is medium-sized. V usage is TRBV6-5 and J usage is TRBJ1-3; D not resolved. V was cut by 7 bases and J by 0 bases, with 10 bases left in between. CDR1 and CDR2 from the germline V gene are MNHEY and SVGAGI. The CDR3 loop spans 14 amino acids. CDR3 residues: CASTGVSSGNTIYF. Written as DNA, the CDR3 is TGTGCCAGCACCGGCGTGAGCTCTGGAAACACCATATATTTT.

This chain joins TRBV9 and TRBJ2-3, with 8 bases lining up with TRBD1. CDR1 is SGDLS, CDR2 YYNGEE, per germline. The V gene end was trimmed by 3 bases and the J gene end by 3 bases; junction bases not matched to a gene: 6. The CDR3 sequence is 15 residues long. The CDR3 reads CASSGYRGRTDTQYF. The CDR3 DNA reads TGTGCCAGCAGCGGATACAGGGGGAGAACAGATACGCAGTATTTT.

Notes on this clone: The CDR3 ends on some other residue instead of the conserved phenylalanine or tryptophan, so this is likely a read error. V gene TRBV30 combines with J gene TRBJ2-7, with D possibly TRBD1 on 6 matching bases. Germline lookup yields CDR1 GTSNPN and CDR2 SVGIG (reference sequence). The CDR3 runs 13 residues. With 5 bases removed from V and 2 bases from J, the gap between germline ends came to 13 bases. The CDR3 DNA sequence: TGTGCCTGGGTAAACAGGGCCCCCTACGAGCAGTACTTA. The encoded protein is CAWVNRAPYEQYL.

The chain couples TRBV6-5 to TRBJ2-1; D possibly corresponds to TRBD2 (7 bases). Between the trimmed V and J ends, which lost 3 bases and 3 bases, there was a span of 15 bases. This CDR3 has 16 residues. CDR1 is MNHEY, CDR2 SVGAGI, per germline. The CDR3 is CASSYSTGGGYNEQFF. The DNA for the CDR3 is TGTGCCAGCAGTTATAGTACGGGGGGCGGCTACAATGAGCAGTTCTTC.

This chain joins TRBV6-1 and TRBJ2-5, with 10 bases identical to TRBD1. V trimming: 3 bases; J trimming: 7 bases; junction bases outside the gene matches: 8. This CDR3 comprises 15 residues. Germline values: CDR1 MNHNS, CDR2 SASEGT. This chain's CDR3 is CASSEKGQGIGTQYF. The CDR3 DNA is TGTGCCAGCAGTGAGAAGGGACAGGGGATCGGGACCCAGTACTTC.

With regard to this clone: Other nucleotide sequences from this sample produce the same CDR3. The chain joins TRBV5-1 to TRBJ2-6; possibly TRBD2 for D (5 bases). The ends were cut back, 0 bases at V and 11 bases at J, with 9 bases in the middle. The CDR3 is 13 amino acids. Germline assignment: CDR1 SGHRS and CDR2 YFSETQ. This CDR3 reads CASSLVRDDVLTF. The DNA for the CDR3 is TGCGCCAGCAGCTTGGTGAGGGATGACGTCCTGACTTTC. The full variable domain, rest sourced from reference TRBV5-1 and TRBJ2-6, is KAGVTQTPRYLIKTRGQQVTLSCSPISGHRSVSWYQQTPGQGLQFLFEYFSETQRNKGNFPGRFSGRQFSNSRSEMNVSTLELGDSALYLCASSLVRDDVLTFGAGSRLTVL.

The chain couples TRBV7-6 to TRBJ1-5, with a possible D match to TRBD1 (5 bases). The CDR3 contains 15 residues. V lost 2 bases, J lost 0 bases, and 8 bases lay in between. CDR1 SGHVS and CDR2 FNYEAQ come from the germline V gene. The CDR3 nucleotides read TGTGCCAGCAGCTTACAGGGTTATAGCAATCAGCCCCAGCATTTT. Its protein is CASSLQGYSNQPQHF.

The chain has TRBV7-2 and TRBJ2-6, with 8 bases fitting TRBD2. This CDR3 comprises 17 residues. With V trimmed by 7 bases and J by 0 bases, 8 bases remained unmatched. Looked up from germline, CDR1 is SGHTA and CDR2 is FQGNSA. In DNA, the CDR3 is TGTGCCAGCACCCTAGCGGGCGGGGCCTCTGGGGCCAACGTCCTGACTTTC. This sequence encodes CASTLAGGASGANVLTF.

The gene calls are TRBV2 and TRBJ2-3, with D perhaps being TRBD1 or TRBD2 (6 bases each). Trimming took off 7 bases at V and 4 bases at J, with 9 bases between the two ends. This CDR3 has 12 residues. Germline V gene sequence: CDR1 SNHLY, CDR2 FYNNEI. For the CDR3, the DNA is TGTGCCAGCAAGGGGGGAGCAGATACGCAGTATTTT. Its translation: CASKGGADTQYF.

Only one count was recorded for this clone. The junction departs from the called germline gene at one end, perhaps through a read error. The chain uses TRBV7-7 and TRBJ2-3; the D gene is possibly TRBD2 (6 bases). Germline V gene data show CDR1 as SSHAT and CDR2 as FNYEAQ (reference sequence). The CDR3 extends over 14 amino acids. In DNA, the CDR3 is TGTGCTAGCAGTACGGACTACCCCACAGATACGCAGTATTTT. Its translation is CASSTDYPTDTQYF.

The chain carries TRBV7-9 and TRBJ2-1; D gene uncertain. The CDR3 runs 10 residues. Trimming removed 3 bases at V and 6 bases at J, with 0 bases between. Germline V gene lookup returns CDR1 SEHNR and CDR2 FQNEAQ (reference sequence). In DNA, the CDR3 is TGTGCCAGCAGCTTCAATGAGCAGTTCTTC. The encoded protein is CASSFNEQFF. Filled out from reference TRBV7-9 and TRBJ2-1, the complete variable domain reads DTGVSQNPRHKITKRGQNVTFRCDPISEHNRLYWYRQTLGQGPEFLTYFQNEAQLEKSRLLSDRFSAERPKGSFSTLEIQRTEQGDSAMYLCASSFNEQFFGPGTRLTVL.

This chain joins TRBV6-5 and TRBJ2-3, with D perhaps TRBD1 (6 bases). Trimming pared 6 bases from V and 0 bases from J, leaving 10 bases between. The V gene's germline CDR1 is MNHEY and CDR2 SVGAGI. The CDR3 runs to 14 residues. The CDR3 loop reads CASSPGHSTDTQYF. The DNA for the CDR3 is TGTGCCAGCAGCCCGGGACACAGCACAGATACGCAGTATTTT.

The V and J genes are TRBV5-1 and TRBJ2-7; D uncertain. There are 12 residues in the CDR3. Germline V CDR1 and CDR2: SGHRS, YFSETQ. With 0 bases removed from V and 5 bases from J, the gap between germline ends came to 6 bases. CDR3 nucleotide sequence: TGCGCCAGCAGCTTGGTGTACGACGAGCAGTACTTC. This translates into CASSLVYDEQYF.

V gene TRBV13 combines with J gene TRBJ2-7; 13 bases line up with TRBD2. The CDR3 loop spans 16 amino acids. J lost 6 bases, V lost 0 bases, and 5 bases had no gene match. Germline CDR1 PRHDT, CDR2 FYEKMQ (reference sequence). As DNA, the CDR3 is TGTGCCAGCAGCTTAGGCCCACTAGCGGGAGGGCGCGAGCAGTACTTC. Its protein product is CASSLGPLAGGREQYF.

The chain links TRBV1 to TRBJ2-1; the table's D call, TRBD2, was not checked against the DNA. TRBV1 is flagged as a pseudogene. This CDR3 has 16 amino acids. The CDR3 region is CTSSQDREASANEQFF. As DNA, the CDR3 is TGCACCAGCAGCCAAGACCGGGAGGCCTCGGCCAATGAGCAGTTCTTC.

The genes are TRBV28 and TRBJ2-7, with D unresolved. Trimming stripped 2 bases from V and 6 bases from J, with 8 bases between. CDR3 length: 12 amino acids. Germline V lookup: CDR1 MDHEN, CDR2 SYDVKM. The CDR3 DNA follows: TGTGCCAGCAGTTTAAGAGTTAGCGAGCAGTACTTC. Translating it yields CASSLRVSEQYF.

The V and J genes are TRBV19 and TRBJ2-7; a weak D match, TRBD2 (5 bases). Germline assignment: CDR1 LNHDA and CDR2 SQIVND (reference sequence). V was cut by 1 base and J by 0 bases, with 7 bases left in between. The CDR3 has 14 residues. CDR3 bases: TGTGCCAGTAGTATAGTGGGGAGCTCCTACGAGCAGTACTTC. Protein sequence: CASSIVGSSYEQYF.

This chain uses TRBV2 with TRBJ1-4; TRBD1 is a possible D gene (6 bases). The CDR3 is 15 amino acids. V lost 2 bases, J lost 4 bases, and 11 bases lay in between. Germline CDR1 reads SNHLY; CDR2 reads FYNNEI. CDR3 sequence (DNA): TGTGCCAGCAGTGAATGGGGGGCCAGTAATGAAAAACTGTTTTTT. It translates to CASSEWGASNEKLFF.

The chain is built from TRBV19 and TRBJ2-7; 9 bases are shared with TRBD2. The ends lost 0 bases at V and 4 bases at J; junction bases unmatched: 13. This CDR3 is built from 18 residues. Per the germline V gene, CDR1 is LNHDA and CDR2 is SQIVND (reference sequence). CDR3 amino acids: CASSIDSRVPSGKYEQYF. The CDR3 DNA reads TGTGCCAGTAGTATAGATTCCCGGGTGCCTAGCGGGAAATACGAGCAGTACTTC.

This clone was seen a single time. The chain combines TRBV10-3 with TRBJ1-1, with 7 bases lining up with TRBD1. CDR1 ENHRY and CDR2 SYGVKD come from the germline V gene. The trim removed 0 bases at V and 4 bases at J, leaving 5 bases unmatched. This CDR3 spans 15 amino acids. The CDR3 here is CAISESTGRSTEAFF. The CDR3 bases are TGTGCCATCAGTGAGTCGACAGGGAGGAGCACTGAAGCTTTCTTT.

CDR3 residues: CASSYTGYNNSPLHF. For the CDR3, the DNA is TGCGCCAGCAGTTATACGGGATACAATAATTCACCCCTCCACTTT. This chain uses TRBV5-1 with TRBJ1-6; no clear D. The germline V and J ends were trimmed by 5 bases and 5 bases, with 14 bases remaining between them. The CDR3 covers 15 residues. Germline V lookup: CDR1 SGHRS, CDR2 YFSETQ.

The table lists this clone with a count of one. The chain uses TRBV5-1 and TRBJ2-7; possible D gene TRBD1, 6 bases. Germline loops: CDR1 SGHRS, CDR2 YFSETQ. The CDR3 has 14 amino acids. Trimming left V 2 bases short and J 4 bases short, with 13 bases between. CDR3 protein: CASSLRDKKYEQYF. CDR3 DNA sequence: TGCGCCAGCAGCTTACGGGACAAGAAGTACGAGCAGTACTTC.

The V call is TRBV27, the J call TRBJ1-1, with unresolved D. The V gene's germline CDR1 is MNHEY and CDR2 SMNVEV (reference sequence). The ends were cut back, 3 bases at V and 1 base at J, with 6 bases in the middle. The CDR3 runs to 13 residues. In DNA, the CDR3 is TGTGCCAGCAGTTTTTTGGCGAACACTGAAGCTTTCTTT. It specifies CASSFLANTEAFF.